This passage covers 4 T cell receptor beta chains from one sample sequenced in a study of T cell responses to AZD1222 COVID-19 vaccine. The table came from immunoSEQ multiplex PCR; TCRdb's copy has only in-frame clones and leaves some out. The sample consists of 55,000 to 90,000 clones, roughly 80% of them appearing once. Sample: peripheral blood, taken on day 0 of AZD1222 vaccination. The receptors were gathered from an adult in good health.

The chain employs TRBV9 and TRBJ2-2; no clear D. The germline gives CDR1 SGDLS, CDR2 YYNGEE. V was trimmed by 6 bases and J by 5 bases, leaving 11 bases between them. The CDR3 is 13 amino acids. CDR3 in amino acids: CASTVGNTGELFF. The CDR3, as DNA: TGTGCCAGCACCGTGGGGAATACCGGGGAGCTGTTTTTT.

V and J are TRBV15 and TRBJ1-1; D is unresolved. CDR1 and CDR2 (germline): LNHNV, YYDKDF (reference sequence). Trimming left V 0 bases short and J 7 bases short, with 9 bases between. The CDR3 is 13 amino acids. CDR3 sequence: CATSRDGLNEAFF. CDR3 sequence (DNA): TGTGCCACCAGCAGAGATGGGCTTAATGAAGCTTTCTTT.

The chain couples TRBV7-8 to TRBJ2-1, with D unclear. CDR3 length: 16 residues. Germline lookup yields CDR1 SGHVS and CDR2 FQNEAQ. The V end lost 3 bases, the J end lost 1 base, and 13 bases lay between the germline ends. CDR3 in DNA: TGTGCCAGCAGCTTCTTGTCTATGGGTTCCTACAATGAGCAGTTCTTC. It translates to CASSFLSMGSYNEQFF.

The chain carries TRBV28 and TRBJ1-4, with D possibly TRBD1 on 6 matching bases. The CDR3 covers 14 residues. Germline V gene sequence: CDR1 MDHEN, CDR2 SYDVKM. Trimming removed 4 bases from V and 4 bases from J, with 10 bases in between. This CDR3 is CASSSGALNEKLFF. The CDR3 DNA follows: TGTGCCAGCAGTTCAGGGGCCCTTAATGAAAAACTGTTTTTT.